This TCR beta chain was recorded in a study of molecular identifiers for immune sequencing clone quantification. One entry per CDR3 protein, called by TCRdb with MiXCR from the PCR reads. The table includes around 480,000 distinct CDR3 sequences, around 23% detected once. V shed 2 bases and J 1 base; nucleotides not matched to a gene: 5. Germline assignment: CDR1 MNHEY and CDR2 SVGAGI. The CDR3 is 16 residues long. This clonotype was found a few times. The clonotype was recovered from a human donor in good health. Some libraries in this study had Jurkat cell RNA spiked in. Specimen: naive CD8+ T cells from blood, with Jurkat cell RNA spiked in. Regarding subset: FACS-sorted CD8+CD4-CCR7+CD45RA+ naive T cells. This chain connects TRBV6-5 to TRBJ2-5; 9 bases are shared with TRBD1. The CDR3 nucleotides read TGTGCCAGCAGTTACGTCGGGACAGGGACCCAAGAGACCCAGTACTTC. Residues: CASSYVGTGTQETQYF.